This T cell receptor (beta chain) is drawn from a study of blood T cell repertoires in COVID-19. Across the study: PBMCs, B-cell-depleted T cells, or T cells provided the cDNA or gDNA that made up the material.

The data were produced by immunoSEQ multiplex PCR, yet TCRdb's version contains in-frame clones alone and is incomplete. This sample has around 190,000 clones, with around 84% found just once. This CDR3 is built from 21 residues. Germline V gene sequence: CDR1 LGHDT, CDR2 YNNKEL (reference sequence). V dropped 1 base and J dropped 1; count of bases not matched to a gene: 12. Input material: peripheral blood. The receptor was derived from a woman older than 75 with acute or convalescent COVID-19. The chain couples TRBV3-1 (or the pseudogene TRBV3-2) to TRBJ2-1; 14 bases match TRBD2. The CDR3 here is CASSQGWATSGRAPSYNEQFF. The DNA for the CDR3 is TGTGCCAGCAGCCAAGGATGGGCGACTAGCGGGAGGGCCCCGTCCTACAATGAGCAGTTCTTC.